What follows are 5 T cell receptor beta chains derived from one specimen sequenced in a study of T cell responses to AZD1222 COVID-19 vaccine. The table came from immunoSEQ multiplex PCR; TCRdb's copy has only in-frame clones and leaves some out. The data contain 100,000 to 150,000 clones, more than 80% of them seen just once; the ten biggest clones take up 4.4%. The sequences come from peripheral blood, collected 28 days after the second AZD1222 dose. These receptors all stem from an adult who received the AZD1222 COVID-19 vaccine.

V is TRBV7-2 and J is TRBJ1-2; no clear D. The CDR3 contains 18 residues. The germline V gene encodes CDR1 SGHTA and CDR2 FQGNSA. V dropped 5 bases and J dropped 2 bases, with 24 bases sitting between them. CDR3 nucleotides: TGTGCCAGCAGCCCGCCGGTGGGTAGGAGAGCTACAAACTATGGCTACACCTTC. Residues: CASSPPVGRRATNYGYTF.

The chain has TRBV11-3 and TRBJ1-1; D unclear. Trimming cost V 1 base and J 3 bases, with 6 bases left between them. Germline CDR1 is SGHNT and CDR2 is YENEEA. The CDR3 has 13 residues. This CDR3 is CASSLAGDTEAFF. The CDR3 bases are TGTGCCAGCAGCTTAGCCGGGGACACTGAAGCTTTCTTT.

This chain joins TRBV4-1 and TRBJ2-7; TRBD1 or TRBD2 may be the D gene (5 bases each). V dropped 0 bases and J dropped 1 base, with 19 bases sitting between them. This CDR3 spans 18 amino acids. Germline loops: CDR1 MGHRA, CDR2 YSYEKL. The CDR3 nucleotides are TGCGCCAGCAGCCAAGAAGGATCGGGGCTACCTGGTTCCTACGAGCAGTACTTC. It specifies CASSQEGSGLPGSYEQYF.

The chain combines TRBV7-9 with TRBJ1-5; 8 positions match TRBD1. The CDR3 loop spans 13 amino acids. CDR1 and CDR2 from the germline V gene are SEHNR and FQNEAQ (reference sequence). V lost 10 bases and J lost 5; bases outside the gene matches: 7. The CDR3: CATRETGDQPQHF. CDR3 coding DNA: TGTGCCACTAGGGAGACAGGGGATCAGCCCCAGCATTTT.

V is TRBV28 and J is TRBJ1-4; TRBD1 agrees at 7 bases. CDR3 size: 15 residues. The germline V gene has CDR1 MDHEN and CDR2 SYDVKM. V dropped 7 bases and J dropped 8; count of bases not matched to a gene: 13. This chain's CDR3 is CASTVQGDYGEKLFF. DNA of the CDR3: TGTGCCAGCACCGTTCAGGGGGACTATGGGGAAAAACTGTTTTTT.